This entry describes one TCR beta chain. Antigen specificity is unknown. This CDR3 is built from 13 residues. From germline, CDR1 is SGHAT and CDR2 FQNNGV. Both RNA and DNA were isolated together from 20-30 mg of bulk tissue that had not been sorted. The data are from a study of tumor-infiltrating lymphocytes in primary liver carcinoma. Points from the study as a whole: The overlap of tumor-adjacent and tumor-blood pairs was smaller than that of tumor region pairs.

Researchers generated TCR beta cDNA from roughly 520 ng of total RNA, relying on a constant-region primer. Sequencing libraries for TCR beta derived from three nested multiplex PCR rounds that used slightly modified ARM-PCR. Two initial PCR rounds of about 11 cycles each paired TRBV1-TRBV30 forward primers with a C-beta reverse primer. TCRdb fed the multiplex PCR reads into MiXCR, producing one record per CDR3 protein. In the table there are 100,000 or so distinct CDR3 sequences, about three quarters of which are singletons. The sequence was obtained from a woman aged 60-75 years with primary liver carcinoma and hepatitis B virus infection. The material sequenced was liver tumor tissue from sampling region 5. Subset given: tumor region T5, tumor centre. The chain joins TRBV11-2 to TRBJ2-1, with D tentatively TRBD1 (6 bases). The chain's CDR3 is CARSLNRDDEQFF. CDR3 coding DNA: TGTGCAAGGAGCTTGAACAGGGACGATGAGCAGTTCTTC.